The clone carrying this T cell receptor beta chain was counted only a few times. The data are from a study of blood T cell repertoires in COVID-19. Background on the study: Samples taken during acute and convalescent COVID-19 were collected in the United States, Italy and Spain. T cells, B-cell-depleted T cells, or PBMCs supplied cDNA or gDNA.

After removal of 4 bases from V and 0 bases from J, the junction contained 6 bases not matched to a gene. The CDR3 sequence is 15 residues long. Germline V gene data show CDR1 as SGHNT and CDR2 as YYREEE (reference sequence). How the authors handled the data: Using reference gene primer amplification, nucleated cell counts were estimated. Only in-frame clones appear in the TCRdb table, and some are missing; sequencing was by immunoSEQ multiplex PCR. The DNA was the basis for D and trimming; V, J and clone size are from that table. The sample lists approximately 38,000 clones, 87% occurring once. Material: peripheral blood. The chain couples TRBV5-4 to TRBJ2-7; 8 nucleotides line up with TRBD1. The clonotype originates from a man aged 60-69 years with COVID-19, enrolled during active disease. CDR3 coding DNA: TGTGCCAGCAGCCCCCGGACAGGGAGCTCCTACGAGCAGTACTTC. Amino acid sequence: CASSPRTGSSYEQYF.